A single sample gave rise to the 27 T cell receptor beta chains below, sequenced in a study of T cells in Graves' hyperthyroidism and ophthalmopathy. The source material, RNA transcripts, was used to amplify TCR beta CDR3 regions. In the first-round RT-PCR of the TCR CDR3, the HTBI primer set was used. TCRdb recomputed calls from the multiplex PCR reads with MiXCR, one row per CDR3 protein. The repertoire includes about 270,000 distinct CDR3 sequences, under 30% of them detected once, and over 25% sits in the top ten. Sequencing input: blood. These receptors were collected from a man in his forties or fifties with Graves' hyperthyroidism that later progressed to Graves' ophthalmopathy.

This clonotype has ten or more counts. The V gene is TRBV10-3, the J gene TRBJ2-3, with 8 bases identical to TRBD2. Trimming at V came to 8 bases and at J to 5 bases, leaving 12 bases not matched to a gene. The CDR3 runs 15 residues. Germline V CDR1 and CDR2: ENHRY, SYGVKD. CDR3 sequence: CAIGGRREARDTQYF. The DNA for the CDR3 is TGTGCCATCGGGGGCCGGCGGGAGGCCAGAGATACGCAGTATTTT.

This sequence joins TRBV30 and TRBJ1-2, with 8 bases fitting TRBD1. Losses at the gene ends were 0 bases for V and 4 bases for J; bases not matched to a gene: 7. This CDR3 is built from 15 residues. Germline V CDR1 and CDR2: GTSNPN, SVGIG (reference sequence). The CDR3 region has the DNA TGTGCCTGGAGTGTACCCGGGACAGGAACCTATGGCTACACCTTC. Amino acids: CAWSVPGTGTYGYTF.

Concerning this clonotype itself: The conserved phenylalanine or tryptophan normally closing the CDR3 is absent here, so this likely arose from a read error. V is TRBV28 and J is TRBJ1-2; 7 nucleotides line up with TRBD1. This CDR3 is 15 amino acids long. V lost 4 bases to trimming and J lost 6 bases; unmatched junction nucleotides: 11. In germline, CDR1 is MDHEN, CDR2 SYDVKM. The CDR3 coding sequence is TGTGCCAGCAGTTCGCTAAGGGGACAGAGGGATGGCTACACCTCC. Amino acids: CASSSLRGQRDGYTS.

This clonotype was detected many times. The chain recombines TRBV2 with TRBJ2-5, with D perhaps TRBD1 (5 bases). Germline V gives CDR1 SNHLY, CDR2 FYNNEI. Deletions cut 4 bases from V and 3 bases from J, with 12 bases between. CDR3 size: 14 residues. The CDR3 protein is CASSVAVGEETQYF. Written as DNA, the CDR3 is TGTGCCAGCAGTGTTGCGGTAGGGGAAGAGACCCAGTACTTC.

This clonotype was counted many times. The chain links TRBV4-1 to TRBJ2-5; 11 bases match TRBD2. J gave up 1 base and V 4 bases, and 8 bases lay outside the gene matches. The CDR3 sequence is 17 residues long. The germline CDR1 and CDR2 sequences are MGHRA and YSYEKL. The CDR3: CASSLLATSGAQETQYF. Here the CDR3 DNA reads TGCGCCAGCAGCCTACTCGCGACTAGCGGGGCCCAAGAGACCCAGTACTTC.

This chain joins TRBV14 and TRBJ2-5, with D unresolved. The V end lost 3 bases, the J end lost 5 bases, and 13 bases lay between the germline ends. The CDR3 covers 14 residues. Germline V lookup: CDR1 SGHDN, CDR2 FVKESK. CDR3 protein: CASSHRVMGETQYF. Here the CDR3 DNA reads TGTGCCAGCAGCCATCGTGTAATGGGGGAGACCCAGTACTTC.

Note on this clonotype: Germline is not matched at one junction end, which may reflect a read error. The chain is built from TRBV28 and TRBJ2-7; maybe TRBD1 (5 bases). Germline V gene sequence: CDR1 MDHEN, CDR2 SYDVKM. This CDR3 spans 15 amino acids. CDR3 sequence reads: CASSLPDNTPYDQYF. The DNA for the CDR3 is TGTGCCAGCAGTCTTCCGGACAACACCCCCTACGATCAGTACTTC.

The sample holds many counts of this clonotype. This chain connects TRBV6-1 to TRBJ1-3; D gene unclear. The CDR3 loop spans 16 amino acids. Trimming left V 0 bases short and J 1 base short, with 10 bases between. The germline V gene has CDR1 MNHNS and CDR2 SASEGT. The CDR3 nucleotides read TGTGCCAGCAGTGAAGCCAATCCGAGATCTGGAAACACCATATATTTT. This translates into CASSEANPRSGNTIYF.

Ten or more counts support this clonotype. The chain employs TRBV27 and TRBJ2-7, with D perhaps TRBD1 (6 bases). The CDR3 contains 15 residues. Germline values: CDR1 MNHEY, CDR2 SMNVEV (reference sequence). The V gene lost 3 bases and the J gene lost 0 bases, with 12 bases spanning the gap. The DNA of the CDR3 is TGTGCCAGCAGTTTTTCTTCAGGGGCCTCCTACGAGCAGTACTTC. Translation: CASSFSSGASYEQYF.

The chain joins TRBV24-1 to TRBJ1-2, with D hard to call. The CDR3 is 13 residues long. The germline V gene has CDR1 KGHDR and CDR2 SFDVKD. The V end was cut by 7 bases, the J end by 4 bases, with 12 bases between. The CDR3 DNA reads as TGTGCCACCAGCCCGGGATTGAGCTATGGCTACACCTTC. This gives the protein CATSPGLSYGYTF.

Only a few counts were recorded for this clonotype. The chain couples TRBV6-2 or TRBV6-3 to TRBJ2-7; 8 bases align to TRBD1. V trimming: 5 bases; J trimming: 1 base; junction bases outside the gene matches: 10. CDR1 is MNHEY, CDR2 SVGEGT, per germline. This CDR3 has 16 residues. CDR3 residues: CASSGRSRTGSYEQYF. In DNA form, the CDR3 reads TGTGCCAGCAGTGGCCGCTCTCGGACAGGGTCCTACGAGCAGTACTTC.

This clonotype was detected ten times or more. V gene TRBV12-3 or TRBV12-4 combines with J gene TRBJ2-7; D gene ambiguous. The V end lost 4 bases, the J end lost 0 bases, and 10 bases lay between the germline ends. This CDR3 is 14 amino acids long. DNA for the CDR3: TGTGCCAGCAGTTCGGCCGGCCTCTCCTACGAGCAGTACTTC. As protein: CASSSAGLSYEQYF.

The chain joins TRBV6-1 to TRBJ1-6; no firm D call. This CDR3 is built from 16 residues. V gave up 0 bases and J gave up 6 bases, with 12 bases separating them. Germline V gene data show CDR1 as MNHNS and CDR2 as SASEGT. The CDR3 sequence: CASSEARRAVNSPLHF. The DNA for the CDR3 is TGTGCCAGCAGTGAAGCAAGAAGGGCGGTTAATTCACCCCTCCACTTT.

There are many counts of this clonotype. The V call is TRBV6-2 or TRBV6-3, the J call TRBJ2-7; tentatively, D is TRBD1 or TRBD2 (7 bases each). From germline, CDR1 is MNHEY and CDR2 SVGEGT. With 2 bases removed from V and 6 bases from J, the gap between germline ends came to 26 bases. The CDR3 has 18 amino acids. The CDR3 DNA follows: TGTGCCAGCAGTTACCGGAGGGGGCGGGAGCCTTCTCTCTTCGAGCAGTACTTC. Translating gives CASSYRRGREPSLFEQYF.

This chain connects TRBV24-1 to TRBJ2-5; 7 nucleotides agree with TRBD1. Per germline, CDR1 KGHDR and CDR2 SFDVKD. The trim removed 9 bases at V and 1 base at J, leaving 4 bases unmatched. CDR3 length: 13 amino acids. The CDR3 spells CATSGTAQETQYF. In DNA, the CDR3 is TGTGCCACCTCAGGGACAGCCCAAGAGACCCAGTACTTC.

The V gene is TRBV7-9, the J gene TRBJ2-7; D might be TRBD2 (5 bases). CDR3 length: 13 residues. Looked up from germline, CDR1 is SEHNR and CDR2 is FQNEAQ (reference sequence). Trimming left V 5 bases short and J 2 bases short, with 10 bases between. CDR3 sequence reads: CASSEGRAYEQYF. The CDR3 bases are TGTGCCAGCAGCGAAGGGCGGGCCTACGAGCAGTACTTC.

This clonotype was found a few times. V gene TRBV12-3 or TRBV12-4 combines with J gene TRBJ2-7; 8 nucleotides agree with TRBD1. Losses at the gene ends were 6 bases for V and 2 bases for J; bases not matched to a gene: 6. This CDR3 has 14 amino acids. Written as DNA, the CDR3 is TGTGCCAGCAGCCCACCGGACAGGGCCTACGAGCAGTACTTC. Amino acid sequence: CASSPPDRAYEQYF.

This clonotype was detected many times. J is TRBJ1-1 and V is TRBV6-5; D is unclear. V lost 0 bases and J lost 6, with 5 bases in between. Germline-derived CDR1 and CDR2 are MNHEY and SVGAGI. CDR3 size: 12 residues. CDR3 region: CASSYSTAEAFF. For the CDR3, the DNA is TGTGCCAGCAGTTACTCGACCGCTGAAGCTTTCTTT.

This clonotype is a singleton in its sample. CDR3 sequence: CASSEARERALGNYGYTF. The CDR3 DNA follows: TGTGCCAGCAGTGAAGCCAGAGAGAGGGCGCTAGGGAACTATGGCTACACCTTC. The genes are TRBV2 and TRBJ1-2, with D unclear. Germline V gives CDR1 SNHLY, CDR2 FYNNEI. The V and J ends lost 0 bases and 2 bases respectively, with 19 bases between them. This CDR3 has 18 amino acids.

The table lists this clonotype with many counts. The gene calls are TRBV6-5 and TRBJ2-7; D possibly corresponds to TRBD1 (6 bases). This CDR3 comprises 14 residues. Trimming left V 6 bases short and J 4 bases short, with 16 bases between. Germline V gene sequence: CDR1 MNHEY, CDR2 SVGAGI. CDR3 in amino acids: CASSHGAQGYEQYF. CDR3 in DNA: TGTGCCAGCAGCCACGGGGCACAGGGTTACGAGCAGTACTTC.

This clonotype was recorded many times. V gene TRBV7-8 combines with J gene TRBJ2-7, with D hard to call. The germline V gene encodes CDR1 SGHVS and CDR2 FQNEAQ. The CDR3 consists of 13 residues. The V end was cut by 5 bases, the J end by 5 bases, with 13 bases between. This chain's CDR3 is CASSRDTDNEQYF. In DNA, the CDR3 is TGTGCCAGCAGCCGAGACACTGACAACGAGCAGTACTTC.

This clonotype was detected many times. This rearrangement joins TRBV9 to TRBJ2-7, with 10 nucleotides matching TRBD2. CDR3 length: 18 residues. Germline CDR1 SGDLS, CDR2 YYNGEE. Trimming at V came to 4 bases and at J to 4 bases, leaving 17 bases not matched to a gene. In nucleotides, the CDR3 is TGTGCCAGCAGCCCGCACGACGTCGGTCTAGCGGGAGCTTACGAGCAGTACTTC. This sequence encodes CASSPHDVGLAGAYEQYF.

This clonotype was recorded many times. This chain joins TRBV9 and TRBJ1-1, with TRBD1 identical over 9 bases. Germline V gene sequence: CDR1 SGDLS, CDR2 YYNGEE. The V gene end was trimmed by 6 bases and the J gene end by 3 bases; junction bases not matched to a gene: 6. The CDR3 spans 14 residues. The CDR3 bases are TGTGCCAGCACTCGACAGGGGGAGTACACTGAAGCTTTCTTT. As protein: CASTRQGEYTEAFF.

The chain links TRBV6-5 to TRBJ1-1, with D uncertain. Trimming removed 0 bases from V and 5 bases from J, with 13 bases in between. Germline V gene lookup returns CDR1 MNHEY and CDR2 SVGAGI. This CDR3 region has 15 residues. CDR3 coding DNA: TGTGCCAGCAGTTACTCCGCGGGAGAATGGACTGAAGCTTTCTTT. Translated, it gives CASSYSAGEWTEAFF.

This clonotype occurred many times. The CDR3: CASSYDDSYNQPQHF. The DNA for the CDR3 is TGTGCCAGCAGTTACGACGACAGTTACAATCAGCCCCAGCATTTT. This chain joins TRBV6-5 and TRBJ1-5; weak D call: TRBD1 (5 bases). The germline V gene encodes CDR1 MNHEY and CDR2 SVGAGI. Trimming left V 2 bases short and J 3 bases short, with 11 bases between. CDR3 length equals 15 residues.

This CDR3 reads CASNKGQGEGYTF. The DNA for the CDR3 is TGTGCCAGCAACAAAGGACAGGGTGAAGGCTACACCTTC. The chain joins TRBV12-3 or TRBV12-4 to TRBJ1-2; 8 bases agree with TRBD1. J lost 8 bases, V lost 7 bases, and 9 bases had no gene match. CDR3 length equals 13 residues.

There are many counts of this clonotype. The rearrangement links TRBV6-2 or TRBV6-3 to TRBJ1-2; no definite D call. CDR1 and CDR2 (germline): MNHEY, SVGEGT. This CDR3 is built from 14 residues. V lost 10 bases and J 2 bases, leaving 17 bases between the germline ends. CDR3 amino acids: CATLTLKENYGYTF. Here the CDR3 DNA reads TGTGCCACCCTGACTCTAAAGGAGAACTATGGCTACACCTTC.